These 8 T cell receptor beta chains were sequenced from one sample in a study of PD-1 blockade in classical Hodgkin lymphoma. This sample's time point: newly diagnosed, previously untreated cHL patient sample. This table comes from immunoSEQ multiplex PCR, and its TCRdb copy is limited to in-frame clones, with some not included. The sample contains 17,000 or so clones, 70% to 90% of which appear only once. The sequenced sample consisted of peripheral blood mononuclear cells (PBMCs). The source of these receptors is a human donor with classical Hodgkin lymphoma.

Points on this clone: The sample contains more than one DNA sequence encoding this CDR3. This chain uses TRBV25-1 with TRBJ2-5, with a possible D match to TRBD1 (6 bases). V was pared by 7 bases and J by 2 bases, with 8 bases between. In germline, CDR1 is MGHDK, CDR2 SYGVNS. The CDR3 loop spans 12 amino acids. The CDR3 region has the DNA TGTGCCAGCATCGACAGGCAAGAGACCCAGTACTTC. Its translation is CASIDRQETQYF.

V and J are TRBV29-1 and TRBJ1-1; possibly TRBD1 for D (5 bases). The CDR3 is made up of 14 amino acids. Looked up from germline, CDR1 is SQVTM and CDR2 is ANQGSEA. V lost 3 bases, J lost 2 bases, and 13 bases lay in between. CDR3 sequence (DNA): TGCAGCGTTGACTCTAGTCAGGGTAACACTGAAGCTTTCTTT. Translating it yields CSVDSSQGNTEAFF.

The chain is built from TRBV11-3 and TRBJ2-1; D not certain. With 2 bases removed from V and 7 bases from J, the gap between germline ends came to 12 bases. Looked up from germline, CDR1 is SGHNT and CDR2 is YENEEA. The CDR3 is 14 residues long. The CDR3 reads CASSLSRLRNEQFF. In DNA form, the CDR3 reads TGTGCCAGCAGCTTAAGTCGGCTGCGTAATGAGCAGTTCTTC. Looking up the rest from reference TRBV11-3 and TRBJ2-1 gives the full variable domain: EAGVVQSPRYKIIEKKQPVAFWCNPISGHNTLYWYLQNLGQGPELLIRYENEEAVDDSQLPKDRFSAERLKGVDSTLKIQPAELGDSAVYLCASSLSRLRNEQFFGPGTRLTVL.

The CDR3 sequence is CASTLSLAAPYGYTF. The CDR3 nucleotides are TGTGCCAGTACCCTATCCTTGGCAGCTCCCTATGGCTACACCTTC. V usage is TRBV19 and J usage is TRBJ1-2; D not certain. The germline gives CDR1 LNHDA, CDR2 SQIVND (reference sequence). The germline V and J ends were trimmed by 7 bases and 4 bases, with 19 bases remaining between them. CDR3 size: 15 residues.

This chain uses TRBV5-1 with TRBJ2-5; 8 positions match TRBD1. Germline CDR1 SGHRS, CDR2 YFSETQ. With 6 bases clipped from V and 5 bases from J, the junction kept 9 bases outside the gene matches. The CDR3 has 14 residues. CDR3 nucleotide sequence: TGCGCCAGCAACACCCAGGGGGCAAGGGAGACCCAGTACTTC. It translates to CASNTQGARETQYF.

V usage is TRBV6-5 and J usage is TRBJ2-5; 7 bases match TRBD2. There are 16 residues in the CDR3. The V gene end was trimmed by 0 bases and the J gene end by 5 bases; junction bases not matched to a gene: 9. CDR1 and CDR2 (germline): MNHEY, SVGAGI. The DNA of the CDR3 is TGTGCCAGCAGTTACTCTGGGGCGGGAGTTCGTGAGACCCAGTACTTC. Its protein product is CASSYSGAGVRETQYF.

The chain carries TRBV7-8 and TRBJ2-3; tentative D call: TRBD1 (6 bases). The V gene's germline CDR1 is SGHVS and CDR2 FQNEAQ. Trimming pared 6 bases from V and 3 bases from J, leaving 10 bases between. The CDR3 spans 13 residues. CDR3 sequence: CASRRQATDTQYF. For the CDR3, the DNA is TGTGCCAGCAGGCGACAGGCAACAGATACGCAGTATTTT.

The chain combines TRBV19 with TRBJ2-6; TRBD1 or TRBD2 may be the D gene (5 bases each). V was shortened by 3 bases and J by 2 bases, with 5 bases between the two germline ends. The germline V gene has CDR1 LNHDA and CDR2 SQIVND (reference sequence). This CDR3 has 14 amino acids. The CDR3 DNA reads TGTGCCAGTAGTATGGGGGCTGGGGCCAACGTCCTGACTTTC. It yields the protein CASSMGAGANVLTF.